This is a list of T cell receptor beta chains from one sample in a study of shared clonotypes between healthy human individuals. Measured with immunoSEQ multiplex PCR; TCRdb has only the in-frame clones, and not every one. The sample contains around 330,000 clones, approximately 79% of which appear only once. Material: memory CD4+ T cells sorted from blood. Source of these receptors: a man aged 25-45 years in good health. Each CDR3 is given with its conserved first and last residue. A D gene is named only where the DNA matches it firmly. The size field is filled for only some rows; it gives once, few, many or a size class.

>TRBV27|TRBJ1-5|.|.
CASTARTDSNQPQHF
TGTGCCAGCACAGCGAGGACAGATAGCAATCAGCCCCAGCATTTT
>TRBV4-3|TRBJ2-7|few|.
CASSQRWLRAVNPYEQYF
TGCGCCAGCAGCCAGAGATGGTTGCGGGCCGTAAATCCCTACGAGCAGTACTTC
>TRBV7-2|TRBJ2-6|.|TRBD1
CASSLQGAGANVLTF
TGTGCCAGCAGCTTGCAGGGGGCTGGGGCCAACGTCCTGACTTTC
>TRBV9|TRBJ2-5|.|TRBD1
CASSVGTGGIQETQYF
TGTGCCAGCAGCGTCGGGACAGGGGGTATCCAAGAGACCCAGTACTTC
>TRBV5-4|TRBJ2-3|.|.
CASSLSRTLSTDTQYF
TGTGCCAGCAGCTTGTCGCGGACGCTTAGCACAGATACGCAGTATTTT
>TRBV11-2|TRBJ2-2|many|TRBD2
CASSLVAGSTGELFF
TGTGCCAGCAGCTTAGTAGCGGGGAGCACCGGGGAGCTGTTTTTT
>TRBV7-3|TRBJ2-3|.|.
CASSKTGTTLTDTQYF
TGTGCCAGCAGCAAAACCGGGACGACGCTCACAGATACGCAGTATTTT
>TRBV29-1|TRBJ2-4|.|.
CSVEVRDHKGDIQYF
TGCAGCGTTGAAGTCCGGGACCATAAGGGTGACATTCAGTACTTC
>TRBV9|TRBJ2-5|.|TRBD2
CASSEGLAGGLQETQYF
TGTGCCAGCAGCGAGGGACTAGCGGGAGGACTCCAAGAGACCCAGTACTTC
>TRBV4-1|TRBJ2-3|.|.
CASSQGVYSTDTQYF
TGCGCCAGCAGCCAAGGGGTATATAGCACAGATACGCAGTATTTT
>TRBV7-2|TRBJ2-1|few|.
CASSPKGSLALGEQFF
TGTGCCAGCAGCCCGAAAGGGAGTCTAGCGCTTGGTGAGCAGTTCTTC
>TRBV11-3|TRBJ2-1|.|.
CASSPGGRDEQFF
TGTGCCAGCAGCCCCGGGGGACGGGATGAGCAGTTCTTC
>TRBV14|TRBJ2-1|few|.
CASSPRGRGRAYEQFF
TGTGCCAGCAGCCCCCGAGGCAGGGGGAGGGCATACGAGCAGTTCTTC
>TRBV11-2|TRBJ2-7|once|.
CASSLLTRGYEQYF
TGTGCCAGCAGCTTATTAACTAGGGGCTACGAGCAGTACTTC
>TRBV4-3|TRBJ2-7|.|.
CASSQDPGGGEQYF
TGCGCCAGCAGCCAAGATCCCGGGGGCGGGGAGCAGTACTTC
>TRBV28|TRBJ1-1|.|.
CAINPGGLNTEAFF
TGTGCCATCAATCCGGGGGGCTTGAACACTGAAGCTTTCTTT
>TRBV28|TRBJ2-7|.|TRBD2
CASSSYSGRDRYEQYF
TGTGCCAGCAGCTCCTATAGCGGGAGAGATCGATACGAGCAGTACTTC
>TRBV29-1|TRBJ1-4|.|TRBD1
CSVRQGASEKLFF
TGCAGCGTACGACAGGGGGCTAGCGAAAAACTGTTTTTT
>TRBV25-1|TRBJ2-7|.|.
CASSGGGRSSYEQYF
TGTGCCAGCAGTGGTGGGGGGCGGAGCTCCTACGAGCAGTACTTC
>TRBV6-1|TRBJ2-7|.|.
CASSEGVPLEQYF
TGTGCCAGCAGCGAAGGGGTGCCTTTGGAGCAGTACTTC
>TRBV11-2|TRBJ2-5|.|.
CASSLAAQETQYF
TGTGCCAGCAGCTTAGCGGCACAAGAGACCCAGTACTTC
>TRBV7-2|TRBJ2-2|.|.
CASSPQGFRTGELFF
TGTGCCAGCAGCCCTCAGGGATTTCGGACCGGGGAGCTGTTTTTT